This T cell receptor (beta chain) was recorded in a study of CD8 T cells in ankylosing spondylitis. Overall study results and limits: Made up of eight highly homologous variants, a TCR beta motif appeared characteristic of ankylosing spondylitis blood.

CDR1 SGHAT and CDR2 FQNNGV come from the germline V gene. CDR3 size: 12 residues. With V trimmed by 5 bases and J by 5 bases, 2 bases remained unmatched. Details on this clonotype: What it binds is not known.

Each CDR3 protein gets one entry after TCRdb re-called the 5' RACE reads with MiXCR. The sample lists hundreds of thousands of distinct CDR3 sequences, 26% occurring once. V is TRBV11-2 and J is TRBJ2-7; 8 nucleotides align to TRBD2. The material sequenced was blood, either unsorted or a sorted T cell fraction (not recorded which). The receptor comes from a male donor with ankylosing spondylitis. The CDR3 nucleotides are TGTGCCAGCAGCCGGGAGGGGAACGAGCAGTACGTC. Translated, it gives CASSREGNEQYV.